Below are 29 T cell receptor beta chains sequenced from a single sample in a study of blood T cell repertoires in COVID-19. Measured with immunoSEQ multiplex PCR; TCRdb has only the in-frame clones, and not every one. This table has about 200,000 clones, less than 90% appearing once. Material for sequencing was peripheral blood. The receptors come from a woman between 50 and 59 years old with acute or convalescent COVID-19.

The genes are TRBV7-9 and TRBJ2-3; TRBD2 is a possible D gene (5 bases). V shed 7 bases and J shed 4 bases, with 15 bases lying between them. In germline, CDR1 is SEHNR, CDR2 FQNEAQ (reference sequence). CDR3 length: 14 amino acids. The CDR3 bases are TGTGCCAGCACCGGACTGGCCTCAGCAGATACGCAGTATTTT. Protein: CASTGLASADTQYF.

J is TRBJ2-7 and V is TRBV2; tentatively, D is TRBD2 (5 bases). There are 13 residues in the CDR3. The V gene's germline CDR1 is SNHLY and CDR2 FYNNEI. With 5 bases removed from V and 1 base from J, the gap between germline ends came to 9 bases. The CDR3 sequence: CASSWGVSYEQYF. The CDR3 DNA reads TGTGCCAGCAGTTGGGGAGTTTCCTACGAGCAGTACTTC.

This chain joins TRBV27 and TRBJ1-2, with D perhaps matching TRBD1 (5 bases). The CDR3 has 13 residues. Germline values: CDR1 MNHEY, CDR2 SMNVEV (reference sequence). With 4 bases removed from V and 5 bases from J, the gap between germline ends came to 11 bases. The chain's CDR3 is CASSSDTRYGYTF. In DNA, the CDR3 is TGTGCCAGCAGTTCGGACACCCGATATGGCTACACCTTC.

This chain connects TRBV5-4 to TRBJ2-7, with 9 bases identical to TRBD1. CDR3 length: 15 residues. The germline CDR1 and CDR2 sequences are SGHNT and YYREEE (reference sequence). The V and J ends lost 4 bases and 3 bases, in that order; junction bases with no gene match: 8. The CDR3 coding sequence is TGTGCCAGCAGCCAAAGGACAGGGGACAACTACGAGCAGTACTTC. This translates into CASSQRTGDNYEQYF.

V usage is TRBV5-1 and J usage is TRBJ2-3, with 15 bases identical to TRBD2. The CDR3 consists of 17 residues. Germline V gene sequence: CDR1 SGHRS, CDR2 YFSETQ. The junction had 7 bases not matched to a gene; V was cut back by 4 bases and J by 4 bases. Here the CDR3 reads CASSKRTSGRASDTQYF. For the CDR3, the DNA is TGCGCCAGCAGCAAGCGGACTAGCGGGAGGGCCTCAGATACGCAGTATTTT.

This chain links TRBV18 with TRBJ1-1; D might be TRBD1 (5 bases). Germline CDR1 KGHSH, CDR2 LQKENI. The CDR3 is 17 amino acids. The germline V and J ends were trimmed by 0 bases and 0 bases, with 14 bases remaining between them. The CDR3 sequence: CASSPPRTGVLNTEAFF. CDR3 sequence (DNA): TGTGCCAGCTCACCACCCCGAACAGGTGTTCTGAACACTGAAGCTTTCTTT.

The rearrangement joins TRBV5-1 to TRBJ1-4, with D perhaps matching TRBD1 (5 bases). The V gene's germline CDR1 is SGHRS and CDR2 YFSETQ. The CDR3 extends over 14 amino acids. V shed 4 bases and J shed 3 bases, with 10 bases lying between them. This CDR3 reads CASSGRVPNEKLFF. CDR3 DNA: TGCGCCAGCAGCGGCAGGGTCCCTAATGAAAAACTGTTTTTT. The variable domain in full, completed from reference TRBV5-1 and TRBJ1-4, reads KAGVTQTPRYLIKTRGQQVTLSCSPISGHRSVSWYQQTPGQGLQFLFEYFSETQRNKGNFPGRFSGRQFSNSRSEMNVSTLELGDSALYLCASSGRVPNEKLFFGSGTQLSVL.

There are a few counts of this clone. This chain links TRBV14 with TRBJ2-3, with TRBD1 as a possible D gene (5 bases). The CDR3 totals 13 residues. Trimming removed 4 bases at V and 4 bases at J, with 9 bases between. Germline V gene lookup returns CDR1 SGHDN and CDR2 FVKESK. This CDR3 reads CASSRTPADTQYF. In DNA, the CDR3 is TGTGCCAGCAGCCGGACACCAGCAGATACGCAGTATTTT. The full variable domain, its missing parts supplied by reference TRBV14 and TRBJ2-3, is EAGVTQFPSHSVIEKGQTVTLRCDPISGHDNLYWYRRVMGKEIKFLLHFVKESKQDESGMPNNRFLAERTGGTYSTLKVQPAELEDSGVYFCASSRTPADTQYFGPGTRLTVL.

This rearrangement joins TRBV5-6 to TRBJ1-1; no clear D. This CDR3 comprises 11 residues. V was clipped by 1 base and J by 7 bases, with 5 bases between them. From germline, CDR1 is SGHDT and CDR2 YYEEEE. CDR3 region: CASSLMSEAFF. CDR3 DNA: TGTGCCAGCAGCTTGATGAGTGAAGCTTTCTTT.

The rearrangement links TRBV3-1 (or the pseudogene TRBV3-2) to TRBJ2-7; TRBD2 matches at 10 bases. CDR1 and CDR2 from the germline V gene are LGHDT and YNNKEL (reference sequence). This CDR3 is 15 amino acids long. With 2 bases clipped from V and 6 bases from J, the junction kept 7 bases outside the gene matches. This chain's CDR3 is CASSQRWLAGVEQYF. In DNA, the CDR3 is TGTGCCAGCAGCCAAAGGTGGCTAGCGGGGGTCGAGCAGTACTTC.

The V call is TRBV6-5, the J call TRBJ2-3; 7 positions agree with TRBD1. V was pared by 6 bases and J by 0 bases, with 6 bases of the junction left unmatched. CDR3 length: 15 amino acids. Germline CDR1 is MNHEY and CDR2 is SVGAGI. CDR3 in amino acids: CASSSYRGSTDTQYF. The CDR3 nucleotides are TGTGCCAGCAGCTCCTACAGGGGTAGCACAGATACGCAGTATTTT.

Of note for this clone: Different DNA sequences within this sample yield the same CDR3. The V and J genes are TRBV7-2 and TRBJ1-6; TRBD1 is a possible D gene (5 bases). The germline CDR1 and CDR2 sequences are SGHTA and FQGNSA. The CDR3 covers 16 residues. The V end lost 0 bases, the J end lost 5 bases, and 11 bases lay between the germline ends. The CDR3 nucleotides read TGTGCCAGCAGCTTAGCGGGCCAGGGTAATAATTCACCCCTCCACTTT. This sequence encodes CASSLAGQGNNSPLHF. Filled out from reference TRBV7-2 and TRBJ1-6, the complete variable domain reads GAGVSQSPSNKVTEKGKDVELRCDPISGHTALYWYRQSLGQGLEFLIYFQGNSAPDKSGLPSDRFSAERTGGSVSTLTIQRTQQEDSAVYLCASSLAGQGNNSPLHFGNGTRLTVT.

The genes are TRBV15 and TRBJ2-7, with D maybe TRBD2 (6 bases). V was trimmed by 4 bases and J by 3 bases, leaving 16 bases between them. Germline V gene sequence: CDR1 LNHNV, CDR2 YYDKDF (reference sequence). The CDR3 loop spans 15 amino acids. The CDR3 DNA reads as TGTGCCACCAGCACCATAGGAGGAGCGGGCTACGAGCAGTACTTC. Amino acid sequence: CATSTIGGAGYEQYF.

The V gene is TRBV24-1, the J gene TRBJ1-2, with D perhaps TRBD1 (5 bases). Germline-derived CDR1 and CDR2 are KGHDR and SFDVKD. Deletions cut 9 bases from V and 0 bases from J, with 16 bases between. The CDR3 is 15 amino acids. The CDR3 protein is CATLKGRGSNYGYTF. CDR3 bases: TGTGCCACCCTGAAAGGGAGGGGTTCTAACTATGGCTACACCTTC.

This rearrangement joins TRBV3-1 (or the pseudogene TRBV3-2) to TRBJ1-4, with D uncertain. Trimming removed 4 bases at V and 4 bases at J, with 10 bases between. CDR1 is LGHDT, CDR2 YNNKEL, per germline (reference sequence). This CDR3 contains 14 residues. The CDR3 sequence is CASSPSGDNEKLFF. CDR3 bases: TGTGCCAGCAGCCCAAGCGGGGATAATGAAAAACTGTTTTTT.

This clone was picked up a small number of times. This chain connects TRBV30 to TRBJ2-5; tentatively, D is TRBD1 (6 bases). The germline CDR1 and CDR2 sequences are GTSNPN and SVGIG (reference sequence). This CDR3 contains 11 residues. V was cut by 0 bases and J by 14 bases, with 13 bases left in between. The CDR3 bases are TGTGCCTGGAGTGTAGGGCAGGGGCCATACTTC. Amino acids: CAWSVGQGPYF. Full variable domain (outside the CDR3, taken from reference TRBV30 and TRBJ2-5): SQTIHQWPATLVQPVGSPLSLECTVEGTSNPNLYWYRQAAGRGLQLLFYSVGIGQISSEVPQNLSASRPQDRQFILSSKKLLLSDSGFYLCAWSVGQGPYFGPGTRLLVL.

The V gene is TRBV27, the J gene TRBJ1-2; 9 bases fit TRBD1. This CDR3 is 14 amino acids long. Germline V gives CDR1 MNHEY, CDR2 SMNVEV (reference sequence). Trimming cost V 6 bases and J 4 bases; bases outside gene matches: 6. The CDR3: CASSKTGGFYGYTF. The CDR3 DNA sequence: TGTGCCAGCAGCAAGACAGGGGGATTCTATGGCTACACCTTC.

The rearrangement links TRBV9 to TRBJ2-3; 10 nucleotides match TRBD2. Looked up from germline, CDR1 is SGDLS and CDR2 is YYNGEE. The length of the CDR3 is 17 residues. V was pared by 0 bases and J by 2 bases, with 6 bases of the junction left unmatched. CDR3 protein: CASSVEGSGGPTDTQYF. The CDR3 DNA sequence: TGTGCCAGCAGCGTAGAAGGTAGCGGGGGGCCCACAGATACGCAGTATTTT.

This chain uses TRBV6-5 with TRBJ1-1, with D tentatively TRBD1 (5 bases). The germline CDR1 and CDR2 sequences are MNHEY and SVGAGI. Trimming took 4 bases from V and 3 from J, leaving 9 bases between them. The CDR3 spans 13 residues. In DNA form, the CDR3 reads TGTGCCAGCAGTTGGGGGGGTGACACTGAAGCTTTCTTT. It yields the protein CASSWGGDTEAFF.

The genes are TRBV11-2 and TRBJ1-1, with 12 positions matching TRBD1. V shed 4 bases, J shed 4 bases, and the junction held 4 bases outside the gene matches. This CDR3 comprises 15 residues. The germline CDR1 and CDR2 sequences are SGHAT and FQNNGV. DNA of the CDR3: TGTGCCAGCAGCTCAGGGACAGGGGGCATCACTGAAGCTTTCTTT. This translates into CASSSGTGGITEAFF.

The gene calls are TRBV7-9 and TRBJ1-2; a weak D match, TRBD1 (5 bases). V lost 5 bases and J lost 8, with 15 bases in between. The CDR3 covers 13 residues. Germline CDR1 and CDR2: SEHNR and FQNEAQ (reference sequence). CDR3 sequence: CASSAGLQGGYTF. As DNA, the CDR3 is TGTGCCAGCAGCGCGGGACTCCAGGGAGGCTACACCTTC.

The rearrangement uses TRBV3-1 (or the pseudogene TRBV3-2) and TRBJ1-5; 7 bases are a match to TRBD1. The trim removed 3 bases at V and 8 bases at J, leaving 4 bases unmatched. Germline V gene sequence: CDR1 LGHDT, CDR2 YNNKEL (reference sequence). The CDR3 is 13 residues long. The CDR3 coding sequence is TGTGCCAGCAGCCAGAACACAGGGGAGCCCCAGCATTTT. This gives the protein CASSQNTGEPQHF.

This clone has more than one count but fewer than ten. The V and J genes are TRBV7-2 and TRBJ1-2, with TRBD1 matching over 7 bases. This CDR3 spans 15 amino acids. Germline CDR1 is SGHTA and CDR2 is FQGNSA. V shed 5 bases, J shed 3 bases, and the junction held 9 bases outside the gene matches. The CDR3, as DNA: TGTGCCAGCAGCCAAACAGGGGCCAACTACTATGGCTACACCTTC. Residues: CASSQTGANYYGYTF.

This chain links TRBV5-8 with TRBJ2-5, with TRBD1 matching 8 bases. The CDR3 sequence is 17 residues long. CDR1 is SGHTS and CDR2 is YDEGEE in the germline V gene. V shed 3 bases and J 2 bases; nucleotides not matched to a gene: 12. The DNA for the CDR3 is TGTGCCAGCAGCTCCACCCGACAGGGGTGGGAACAAGAGACCCAGTACTTC. Encoded protein: CASSSTRQGWEQETQYF.

This clone was counted once. The chain uses TRBV11-2 and TRBJ2-7; 9 bases are shared with TRBD2. CDR3 length equals 16 residues. Germline loops: CDR1 SGHAT, CDR2 FQNNGV. With 1 base clipped from V and 2 bases from J, the junction kept 6 bases outside the gene matches. CDR3 bases: TGTGCCAGCAGCTTAGTGGGTAGCGGGGGTACCTACGAGCAGTACTTC. The encoded protein is CASSLVGSGGTYEQYF.

The chain has TRBV5-5 and TRBJ2-3, with D possibly being TRBD1 (5 bases). Trimming shortened V by 0 bases and J by 8 bases, and 10 bases separated the two germline ends. This CDR3 is built from 13 residues. Germline assignment: CDR1 SGHKS and CDR2 YYEKEE (reference sequence). The CDR3 reads CASSLDQGLTQYF. For the CDR3, the DNA is TGTGCCAGCAGCTTGGACCAGGGCCTTACGCAGTATTTT.

The J gene is TRBJ2-3, the V gene TRBV27; perhaps TRBD2 as D (5 bases). There are 16 residues in the CDR3. The germline gives CDR1 MNHEY, CDR2 SMNVEV (reference sequence). The germline V and J ends were trimmed by 0 bases and 0 bases, with 10 bases remaining between them. This CDR3 reads CASSLSTWTSTDTQYF. The CDR3 DNA is TGTGCCAGCAGTTTATCCACGTGGACTAGCACAGATACGCAGTATTTT.

The rearrangement links TRBV10-3 to TRBJ1-2; possibly TRBD1 for D (5 bases). The V and J ends lost 8 bases and 1 base respectively, with 23 bases between them. Germline V gene sequence: CDR1 ENHRY, CDR2 SYGVKD. The CDR3 length is 17 residues. CDR3 coding DNA: TGTGCCATCCTTGCTGGGCAGGGAAGTTCCAATAACTATGGCTACACCTTC. Protein product: CAILAGQGSSNNYGYTF.

The CDR3 region has the DNA TGTGCTAGTGGTTTGGTCCTGGACAGGGGAGATAGCGAGCAGTACTTC. As protein: CASGLVLDRGDSEQYF. The chain joins TRBV12-5 to TRBJ2-7, with 9 bases identical to TRBD1. V lost 0 bases and J lost 6; bases outside the gene matches: 9. The CDR3 consists of 16 residues. The germline CDR1 and CDR2 sequences are LGHNT and FRNRAP.